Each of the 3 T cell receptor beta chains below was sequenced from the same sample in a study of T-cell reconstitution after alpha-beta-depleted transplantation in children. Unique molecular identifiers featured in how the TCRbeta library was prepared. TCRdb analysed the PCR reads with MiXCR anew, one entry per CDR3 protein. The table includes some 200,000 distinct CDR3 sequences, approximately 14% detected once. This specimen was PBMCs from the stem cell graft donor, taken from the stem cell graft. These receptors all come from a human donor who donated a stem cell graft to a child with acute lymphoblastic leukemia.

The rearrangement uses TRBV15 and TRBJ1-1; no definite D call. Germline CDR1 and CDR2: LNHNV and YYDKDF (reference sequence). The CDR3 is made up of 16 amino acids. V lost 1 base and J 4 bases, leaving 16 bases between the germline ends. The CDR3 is CATSRGGGSQFTEAFF. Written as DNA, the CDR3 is TGTGCCACCAGCAGAGGAGGAGGCAGCCAATTCACTGAAGCTTTCTTT.

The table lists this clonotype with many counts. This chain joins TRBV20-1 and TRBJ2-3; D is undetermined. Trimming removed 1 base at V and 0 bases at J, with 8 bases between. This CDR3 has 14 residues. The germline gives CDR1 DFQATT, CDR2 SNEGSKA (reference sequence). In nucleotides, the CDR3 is TGCAGTGCTAGAGTGACCGGGAGCACAGATACGCAGTATTTT. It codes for CSARVTGSTDTQYF.

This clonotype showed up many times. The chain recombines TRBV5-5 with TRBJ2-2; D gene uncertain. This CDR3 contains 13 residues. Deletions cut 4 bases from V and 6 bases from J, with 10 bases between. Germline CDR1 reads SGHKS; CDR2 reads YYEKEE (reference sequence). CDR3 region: CASSLARSGELFF. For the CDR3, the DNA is TGTGCCAGCAGCCTCGCGCGGTCCGGGGAGCTGTTTTTT.